The TCR beta chain under discussion was sequenced for a study of human T cells and chemical hapten exposure. Study background: Small pooled library volume differences mainly caused per-sample TCR yield variation.

This clonotype was seen more than once but under ten times. Its specificity is unknown. Attachment of unique molecular identifiers to individual cDNA molecules was performed in the library. Methods used by the authors: Sample TCR totals centred on a median of around 96,000, ranging roughly 23,224 to 700,000. TCRdb called the RACE reads again in MiXCR, with one record for every CDR3 protein. For this entry, the V and J calls and clone size follow TCRdb and not the study's own pipeline. The sample shows 80,000 to 100,000 distinct CDR3 sequences, about 8.6% of them seen only once. Study results and caveats: No alteration of TCRs above 1 in 1000 frequency was seen with DPC sensitization.

Looked up from germline, CDR1 is SNHLY and CDR2 is FYNNEI. Trimming removed 6 bases from V and 0 bases from J, with 11 bases in between. This CDR3 has 15 residues. The time point was: healthy volunteer bleed at 2 weeks. Unfractionated whole blood yielded the extracted total RNA. This chain links TRBV2 with TRBJ2-2, with D possibly matching TRBD2 (6 bases). The source of this sequence is a female donor in good health. Some clones in this sample may be carry-over from other donors' samples. The source material was whole blood. The CDR3 protein is CASRTRSTNTGELFF. CDR3 coding DNA: TGTGCCAGCAGGACTAGGAGTACGAACACCGGGGAGCTGTTTTTT.